The rows below give T cell receptor beta chains drawn from one sample of a study of cytomegalovirus exposure and HLA in healthy donors. The assay was immunoSEQ multiplex PCR, and TCRdb's table has in-frame clones only and misses some. The sample has about 160,000 clones, 85% to 90% seen once. The sequencing sample was made of PBMCs. The source is a man younger than 35 in good health and CMV-seropositive. CDR3s include the opening cysteine and the closing phenylalanine or tryptophan. D genes are given only for firm matches. Some rows have no size entry. The others give once, few or many, or a class for an expanded clone.

j_call | clone_size | d_call | v_call | cdr3_aa | cdr3_nt
TRBJ2-1 | - | TRBD2 | TRBV7-6 | CASSVLAGGPPGDEQFF | TGTGCCAGCAGCGTACTAGCGGGAGGCCCGCCGGGGGATGAGCAGTTCTTC
TRBJ2-2 | once | - | TRBV28 | CASSFKSGTLNTGELFF | TGTGCCAGCAGTTTTAAATCCGGGACATTGAACACCGGGGAGCTGTTTTTT
TRBJ2-1 | once | TRBD2 | TRBV19 | CASSIYGRGSYNEQFF | TGTGCCAGTAGTATCTACGGGAGGGGCTCCTACAATGAGCAGTTCTTC
TRBJ1-1 | few | - | TRBV10-3 | CAIWGGNTEAFF | TGTGCCATCTGGGGCGGGAACACTGAAGCTTTCTTT
TRBJ2-7 | - | - | TRBV7-3 | CASSLYEQYF | TGTGCCAGCAGCCTCTACGAGCAGTACTTC
TRBJ2-6 | - | TRBD1 | TRBV4-1 | CASSSLTGRSGANVLTF | TGCGCCAGCAGCTCCTTGACAGGGCGCTCTGGGGCCAACGTCCTGACTTTC
TRBJ2-7 | - | TRBD2 | TRBV4-1 | CASSHSGKPYEQYF | TGCGCCAGCAGCCATAGCGGGAAACCCTACGAGCAGTACTTC
TRBJ1-2 | - | - | TRBV5-4 | CASSPSGRLSYGYTF | TGTGCCAGCAGCCCTTCCGGCAGGCTAAGCTATGGCTACACCTTC
TRBJ2-1 | - | - | TRBV7-9 | CASSLRVPGSSYNEQFF | TGTGCCAGCAGCTTAAGGGTCCCCGGGAGCTCCTACAATGAGCAGTTCTTC
TRBJ1-3 | - | TRBD1 | TRBV5-6 | CASSRRGQGGRNTIYF | TGTGCCAGCAGTCGGCGGGGACAGGGAGGGCGAAACACCATATATTTT
TRBJ2-5 | - | TRBD1 | TRBV28 | CASSYSLGQGQETQYF | TGTGCCAGCAGTTATAGTCTGGGACAGGGGCAAGAGACCCAGTACTTC
TRBJ2-3 | - | TRBD2 | TRBV7-9 | CASSLPAGSTDTQYF | TGTGCCAGCAGCTTACCAGCGGGAAGCACAGATACGCAGTATTTT
TRBJ2-1 | - | TRBD2 | TRBV5-1 | CASSPGLADYNEQFF | TGCGCCAGCAGCCCGGGACTAGCGGACTACAATGAGCAGTTCTTC
TRBJ1-2 | - | - | TRBV7-2 | CASSLAVRAEGYTF | TGTGCCAGCAGCTTAGCGGTCAGGGCTGAGGGCTACACCTTC
TRBJ2-1 | - | - | TRBV7-8 | CASSLVPGSSYNEQFF | TGTGCCAGCAGCTTAGTTCCGGGGAGCTCCTACAATGAGCAGTTCTTC
TRBJ2-3 | once | TRBD1 | TRBV6-4 | CASSLPGQGAPGTADTQYF | TGTGCCAGCAGTCTACCGGGACAGGGGGCGCCGGGGACGGCAGATACGCAGTATTTT
TRBJ2-7 | - | - | TRBV18 | CASSPRGGRVAYEQYF | TGTGCCAGCTCACCAAGGGGGGGGCGAGTGGCCTACGAGCAGTACTTC
TRBJ1-1 | - | TRBD1 | TRBV30 | CAWSTGGLNTEAFF | TGTGCCTGGTCGACAGGGGGCTTAAACACTGAAGCTTTCTTT
TRBJ2-7 | - | TRBD2 | TRBV27 | CASSPYGIRKRERYEQYF | TGTGCCAGCAGTCCATATGGAATTCGTAAGCGGGAGAGGTACGAGCAGTACTTC
TRBJ1-5 | - | TRBD1 | TRBV19 | CASSIRSGTGLSNQPQHF | TGTGCCAGTAGTATCAGGTCGGGGACAGGGTTAAGCAATCAGCCCCAGCATTTT
TRBJ2-7 | - | TRBD1 | TRBV5-1 | CASSWAGTGGSYEQYF | TGCGCCAGCAGCTGGGCCGGGACAGGGGGCTCCTACGAGCAGTACTTC
TRBJ2-5 | - | - | TRBV11-2 | CASSFSGQETQYF | TGTGCCAGCAGCTTTTCAGGGCAAGAGACCCAGTACTTC
TRBJ2-7 | - | TRBD1 | TRBV10-3 | CAISGSQGVYEQYF | TGTGCCATCAGTGGGTCACAGGGGGTTTACGAGCAGTACTTC
TRBJ2-7 | - | TRBD2 | TRBV18 | CASSPGLAYEQYF | TGTGCCAGCTCACCAGGACTAGCGTACGAGCAGTACTTC
TRBJ2-2 | - | TRBD1 | TRBV7-8 | CASSSWTGERGTGELFF | TGTGCCAGCAGCTCATGGACAGGGGAAAGGGGCACCGGGGAGCTGTTTTTT
TRBJ1-4 | - | - | TRBV28 | CASSFLPRLTDTNEKLFF | TGTGCCAGCAGTTTTTTACCCCGACTTACTGATACTAATGAAAAACTGTTTTTT
TRBJ2-7 | once | TRBD1 | TRBV5-1 | CASSLAPRDSLLDEQYF | TGCGCCAGCAGCTTGGCTCCTCGGGACAGCTTGCTCGACGAGCAGTACTTC
TRBJ2-1 | - | - | TRBV10-1 | CASSGTPKTGLDSYNEQFF | TGCGCCAGCAGTGGGACACCCAAGACAGGACTTGATTCCTACAATGAGCAGTTCTTC
TRBJ2-1 | - | TRBD2 | TRBV5-6 | CASSPKLAGGSNEQFF | TGTGCCAGCAGCCCAAAACTAGCGGGAGGGTCCAATGAGCAGTTCTTC
TRBJ2-1 | - | - | TRBV30 | CAWSIGVVDEQFF | TGTGCCTGGAGTATCGGGGTTGTCGATGAGCAGTTCTTC
TRBJ2-5 | few | - | TRBV6-1 | CASRSWGLQETQYF | TGTGCCAGCAGGTCCTGGGGACTCCAAGAGACCCAGTACTTC
TRBJ2-7 | once | - | TRBV5-6 | CASSLGGPTYEQYF | TGTGCCAGCAGCTTGGGAGGGCCTACCTACGAGCAGTACTTC
TRBJ2-5 | once | - | TRBV7-7 | CASSLGRGSQETQYF | TGTGCTAGCAGCTTAGGCAGGGGTAGCCAAGAGACCCAGTACTTC
TRBJ2-1 | - | TRBD2 | TRBV28 | CASSFHWEGIYEQFF | TGTGCCAGCAGTTTCCACTGGGAGGGTATCTATGAGCAGTTCTTC
TRBJ2-3 | - | TRBD2 | TRBV5-6 | CASSLASGSTDTQYF | TGTGCCAGCAGCTTGGCTAGCGGGAGTACAGATACGCAGTATTTT
TRBJ1-1 | - | - | TRBV6-4 | CARQTPNGEVNTEAFF | TGTGCCAGACAAACCCCTAACGGGGAGGTAAACACTGAAGCTTTCTTT
TRBJ2-7 | - | - | TRBV6-1 | CASSVLAQSYEQYF | TGTGCCAGCAGTGTCCTAGCCCAATCCTACGAGCAGTACTTC
TRBJ2-7 | - | TRBD2 | TRBV7-2 | CASSLVAGGGYEQYF | TGTGCCAGCAGCTTAGTTGCGGGAGGGGGCTACGAGCAGTACTTC
TRBJ2-1 | - | - | TRBV5-6 | CASSHGGRAYNEQFF | TGTGCCAGCAGCCACGGAGGGCGGGCCTACAATGAGCAGTTCTTC
TRBJ1-1 | - | - | TRBV11-3 | CASSSEFAEAFF | TGTGCCAGCAGCTCAGAGTTCGCTGAAGCTTTCTTT
TRBJ2-3 | - | TRBD2 | TRBV10-2 | CASSGTSGTIPSTDTQYF | TGCGCCAGCAGCGGGACTAGCGGGACTATACCATCCACAGATACGCAGTATTTT